The 31 T cell receptor beta chains reported below all come from one sample, sequenced in a study of siplizumab effects on memory and regulatory T cells. Sequencing was performed with immunoSEQ multiplex PCR; in TCRdb, only in-frame clones are kept and a portion is missing. The sample holds 45,000 to 60,000 clones, roughly 87% seen once. The sequencing input was naive CD8+ T cells sorted from blood. The origin of the receptors is a human donor in good health.

This clone was picked up one time. Additional DNA sequences in this sample encode the identical CDR3. The genes are TRBV27 and TRBJ2-7, with D possibly matching TRBD2 (6 bases). V lost 2 bases and J 0 bases, leaving 8 bases between the germline ends. Germline CDR1 is MNHEY and CDR2 is SMNVEV (reference sequence). The CDR3 is made up of 14 amino acids. CDR3 coding DNA: TGTGCCAGCAGTTTAGGGGGGAGCTCCTACGAGCAGTACTTC. Residues: CASSLGGSSYEQYF.

The V gene is TRBV11-2, the J gene TRBJ2-7, with D perhaps TRBD1 or TRBD2 (5 bases each). The CDR3 is 15 residues long. V lost 8 bases and J lost 2, with 19 bases in between. CDR1 SGHAT and CDR2 FQNNGV come from the germline V gene. CDR3 coding DNA: TGTGCCAGCTGGGACCAGGAAAGCCACCCCTACGAGCAGTACTTC. Translated, it gives CASWDQESHPYEQYF.

This clone showed up just once. This chain's CDR3 is CASSIGSGINEQFF. The CDR3 DNA follows: TGTGCCAGTAGTATCGGGTCCGGGATAAATGAGCAGTTCTTC. This chain links TRBV19 with TRBJ2-1; D may be TRBD2 (5 bases). The CDR3 sequence is 14 residues long. V was clipped by 3 bases and J by 7 bases, with 13 bases between them. Germline V gives CDR1 LNHDA, CDR2 SQIVND (reference sequence). The variable domain in full, completed from reference TRBV19 and TRBJ2-1, reads DGGITQSPKYLFRKEGQNVTLSCEQNLNHDAMYWYRQDPGQGLRLIYYSQIVNDFQKGDIAEGYSVSREKKESFPLTVTSAQKNPTAFYLCASSIGSGINEQFFGPGTRLTVL.

This chain uses TRBV7-3 with TRBJ2-5, with 7 bases lining up with TRBD2. Germline V gene data show CDR1 as SGHTA and CDR2 as FQGTGA. After removal of 2 bases from V and 4 bases from J, the junction contained 10 bases not matched to a gene. The CDR3 contains 16 residues. CDR3 DNA sequence: TGTGCCAGCAGCTTACTTCGCGGGAGAGATGGAGAGACCCAGTACTTC. Translating gives CASSLLRGRDGETQYF. Full variable domain (missing parts from reference TRBV7-3 and TRBJ2-5): GAGVSQTPSNKVTEKGKYVELRCDPISGHTALYWYRQSLGQGPEFLIYFQGTGAADDSGLPNDRFFAVRPEGSVSTLKIQRTERGDSAVYLCASSLLRGRDGETQYFGPGTRLLVL.

Concerning this clone: The junction shows a germline mismatch at one end, possibly a read error. The chain couples TRBV5-1 to TRBJ2-3; no reliable D call. The CDR3 has 13 amino acids. Per the germline V gene, CDR1 is SGHRS and CDR2 is YFSETQ. CDR3 amino acids: CASSLENTDAQYF. The CDR3 DNA follows: TGCGCCAGCAGCTTGGAGAACACAGATGCGCAGTATTTT.

The V and J genes are TRBV30 and TRBJ2-1; 14 bases align to TRBD2. From germline, CDR1 is GTSNPN and CDR2 SVGIG (reference sequence). After removal of 5 bases from V and 8 bases from J, the junction contained 11 bases not matched to a gene. This CDR3 is built from 16 residues. CDR3 sequence reads: CAWETPGLAGDDEQFF. The CDR3 nucleotides read TGTGCCTGGGAAACACCGGGACTAGCGGGAGATGATGAGCAGTTCTTC.

The rearrangement uses TRBV12-5 and TRBJ1-2, with D perhaps matching TRBD1 (6 bases). The CDR3 is 14 residues long. CDR1 LGHNT and CDR2 FRNRAP come from the germline V gene. V was shortened by 3 bases and J by 2 bases, with 10 bases between the two germline ends. The CDR3 DNA is TGTGCTAGTGGTTTAGGGGGACAAAACTATGGCTACACCTTC. It encodes CASGLGGQNYGYTF.

The chain uses TRBV19 and TRBJ1-1, with unresolved D. Germline-derived CDR1 and CDR2 are LNHDA and SQIVND (reference sequence). There are 15 residues in the CDR3. Trimming removed 2 bases from V and 0 bases from J, with 10 bases in between. Here the CDR3 reads CASSIPRYMNTEAFF. In nucleotides, the CDR3 is TGTGCCAGTAGTATACCCAGATACATGAACACTGAAGCTTTCTTT.

The rearrangement links TRBV6-6 to TRBJ2-5; TRBD1 agrees at 7 bases. V lost 0 bases, J lost 5 bases, and 6 bases stayed unmatched. Germline CDR1 MNHNY, CDR2 SVGAGI (reference sequence). The CDR3 spans 15 residues. This chain's CDR3 is CASSYSDRVRETQYF. Written as DNA, the CDR3 is TGTGCCAGCAGTTACTCAGACAGGGTGAGGGAGACCCAGTACTTC.

The chain carries TRBV7-6 and TRBJ2-2, with D hard to call. V lost 6 bases to trimming and J lost 5 bases, with 10 bases between them. Germline V lookup: CDR1 SGHVS, CDR2 FNYEAQ. CDR3 length equals 13 residues. The CDR3 nucleotides are TGTGCCAGCAGTCCAGGCATAACCGGGGAGCTGTTTTTT. Translating it yields CASSPGITGELFF.

The DNA for the CDR3 is TGTGCCAGCAGTTTAGGGCCAGGGTTCAGCTGTGGCTACACCTTC. Translation: CASSLGPGFSCGYTF. The chain carries TRBV27 and TRBJ1-2, with TRBD1 as a possible D gene (5 bases). With 2 bases removed from V and 7 bases from J, the gap between germline ends came to 17 bases. The CDR3 consists of 15 residues. Germline V lookup: CDR1 MNHEY, CDR2 SMNVEV (reference sequence).

Notes on this clone: Other DNA sequences in this sample translate to the same CDR3. The chain joins TRBV6-5 to TRBJ2-1; 7 bases line up with TRBD2. This CDR3 has 13 residues. V gave up 8 bases and J gave up 7 bases; unmatched junction bases: 8. Germline CDR1 and CDR2: MNHEY and SVGAGI. The chain's CDR3 is CASGTGGINEQFF. The CDR3 nucleotides read TGTGCCAGCGGGACGGGGGGTATAAATGAGCAGTTCTTC.

A remark on this clone: This same CDR3 is encoded by further DNA sequences in the sample. The chain links TRBV7-9 to TRBJ2-1; TRBD2 matches 9 bases. This CDR3 spans 15 amino acids. CDR1 SEHNR and CDR2 FQNEAQ come from the germline V gene (reference sequence). With 6 bases clipped from V and 0 bases from J, the junction kept 3 bases outside the gene matches. The CDR3 bases are TGTGCCAGCAGTCCTAGCGGGGCCTCCTACAATGAGCAGTTCTTC. This translates into CASSPSGASYNEQFF. The entire variable domain, with the rest obtained from reference TRBV7-9 and TRBJ2-1, is as follows: DTGVSQNPRHKITKRGQNVTFRCDPISEHNRLYWYRQTLGQGPEFLTYFQNEAQLEKSRLLSDRFSAERPKGSFSTLEIQRTEQGDSAMYLCASSPSGASYNEQFFGPGTRLTVL.

The CDR3 DNA reads TGTGCCAGCAGCCATGGACGGCGTGCCTACGAGCAGTACTTC. Residues: CASSHGRRAYEQYF. The chain is built from TRBV7-9 and TRBJ2-7; D is unresolved. The germline V and J ends were trimmed by 5 bases and 2 bases, with 13 bases remaining between them. Germline CDR1 SEHNR, CDR2 FQNEAQ (reference sequence). This CDR3 spans 14 amino acids.

This clone has only a few counts. The chain combines TRBV29-1 with TRBJ2-2; D unclear. The CDR3 runs to 12 residues. Trimming removed 7 bases at V and 1 base at J, with 7 bases between. The germline gives CDR1 SQVTM, CDR2 ANQGSEA. CDR3 region: CSADRNTGELFF. The CDR3 DNA reads TGCAGCGCAGACCGGAACACCGGGGAGCTGTTTTTT.

About this clone itself: At one end the junction does not follow the germline gene, possibly because of a read error. V usage is TRBV4-2 and J usage is TRBJ2-1; 9 bases line up with TRBD1. Germline loops: CDR1 LGHNA, CDR2 YNFKEQ. The CDR3 has 16 amino acids. This CDR3 is CTSSQPVRQGGNEQFF. In DNA form, the CDR3 reads TGTACCAGCAGCCAACCCGTTCGACAGGGGGGGAATGAGCAGTTCTTC.

This clone was seen only once. This rearrangement joins TRBV27 to TRBJ1-5; a possible D gene is TRBD1 (6 bases). Per germline, CDR1 MNHEY and CDR2 SMNVEV (reference sequence). V lost 4 bases and J 0 bases, leaving 10 bases between the germline ends. The CDR3 runs to 15 residues. CDR3 protein: CASSSGTTSNQPQHF. CDR3 sequence (DNA): TGTGCCAGCAGTTCAGGGACAACTAGCAATCAGCCCCAGCATTTT.

The CDR3 loop is CASSQYSNGEQFF. The DNA of the CDR3 is TGTGCCAGCAGCCAGTACAGTAATGGTGAGCAGTTCTTC. This rearrangement joins TRBV4-2 to TRBJ2-1; D is undetermined. Deletions cut 3 bases from V and 9 bases from J, with 12 bases between. The CDR3 loop spans 13 amino acids. Germline V lookup: CDR1 LGHNA, CDR2 YNFKEQ.

The rearrangement joins TRBV27 to TRBJ2-5; TRBD1 is a possible D gene (6 bases). The tail of the sequence fits TRBJ2-7 better, so the J call may be wrong. The V gene's germline CDR1 is MNHEY and CDR2 SMNVEV (reference sequence). The CDR3 has 13 amino acids. CDR3 in DNA: TGTGCCAGCAGTTTATCACAGGGAGCCGAGCAGTACTTC. Residues: CASSLSQGAEQYF.

The chain uses TRBV9 and TRBJ2-7; possibly TRBD2 for D (5 bases). V lost 0 bases, J lost 2 bases, and 12 bases lay in between. The CDR3 consists of 15 residues. Germline loops: CDR1 SGDLS, CDR2 YYNGEE. CDR3 DNA sequence: TGTGCCAGCAGCGTAGAGTCAGGAGGACCCTACGAGCAGTACTTC. It is translated as CASSVESGGPYEQYF.

This clone was counted only a few times. The rearrangement links TRBV7-9 to TRBJ1-2, with D hard to call. V was pared by 5 bases and J by 6 bases, with 1 base between. Germline V gene sequence: CDR1 SEHNR, CDR2 FQNEAQ (reference sequence). The CDR3 is 9 amino acids. CDR3 in DNA: TGTGCCAGCAGCGATGGCTACACCTTC. Amino acids: CASSDGYTF. The whole variable domain, filled in from reference TRBV7-9 and TRBJ1-2, reads DTGVSQNPRHKITKRGQNVTFRCDPISEHNRLYWYRQTLGQGPEFLTYFQNEAQLEKSRLLSDRFSAERPKGSFSTLEIQRTEQGDSAMYLCASSDGYTFGSGTRLTVV.

V is TRBV5-4 and J is TRBJ1-1, with TRBD1 identical over 7 bases. This CDR3 has 16 residues. V lost 3 bases to trimming and J lost 3 bases; unmatched junction nucleotides: 11. Germline loops: CDR1 SGHNT, CDR2 YYREEE (reference sequence). CDR3: CASSSTGLKGDTEAFF. The CDR3 DNA follows: TGTGCCAGCAGCTCGACAGGGCTAAAGGGGGACACTGAAGCTTTCTTT.

Written as DNA, the CDR3 is TGTGCCAGCAGCTTGTTAGACTCACCCCTCCACTTT. Amino acids: CASSLLDSPLHF. The chain is built from TRBV7-9 and TRBJ1-6, with unresolved D. V lost 3 bases and J lost 10, with 7 bases in between. The CDR3 runs to 12 residues. Germline V gene data show CDR1 as SEHNR and CDR2 as FQNEAQ (reference sequence).

This clone was detected once. This chain links TRBV19 with TRBJ1-5, with 7 positions matching TRBD1. The germline CDR1 and CDR2 sequences are LNHDA and SQIVND (reference sequence). The V gene end was trimmed by 3 bases and the J gene end by 6 bases; junction bases not matched to a gene: 8. CDR3 length: 15 amino acids. The CDR3 nucleotides are TGTGCCAGTAGTATTCTCCTCAGGGGGACTCAGCCCCAGCATTTT. Translation: CASSILLRGTQPQHF.

The gene calls are TRBV27 and TRBJ2-7; D is possibly TRBD2 (6 bases). V was cut by 3 bases and J by 3 bases, with 12 bases left in between. CDR1 is MNHEY and CDR2 is SMNVEV in the germline V gene (reference sequence). The CDR3 is 14 residues long. The CDR3, as DNA: TGTGCCAGCAGTTTGGGGAGTAGCGGCTACGAGCAGTACTTC. Translation gives CASSLGSSGYEQYF.

The chain is built from TRBV7-8 and TRBJ2-2, with 7 bases lining up with TRBD1. V dropped 5 bases and J dropped 6; count of bases not matched to a gene: 9. Germline loops: CDR1 SGHVS, CDR2 FQNEAQ. The CDR3 contains 15 residues. In nucleotides, the CDR3 is TGTGCCAGCAGCCAGACAGGGCCCAGGGCCGGGGAGCTGTTTTTT. It specifies CASSQTGPRAGELFF.

This clone was counted a single time. Here the CDR3 reads CASSLLDPNEQFF. The CDR3 DNA reads TGTGCCAGCAGCTTACTAGACCCCAATGAGCAGTTCTTC. The chain uses TRBV7-3 and TRBJ2-1, with no clear D. The CDR3 runs to 13 residues. Germline-derived CDR1 and CDR2 are SGHTA and FQGTGA. The V gene lost 2 bases and the J gene lost 6 bases, with 8 bases spanning the gap.

CDR3 DNA: TGTGCCAGCAGTGCGACTAGCGGGAGGGCCAACCCCTACAATGAGCAGTTCTTC. It encodes CASSATSGRANPYNEQFF. This sequence joins TRBV2 and TRBJ2-1; 14 nucleotides agree with TRBD2. With 4 bases clipped from V and 2 bases from J, the junction kept 7 bases outside the gene matches. Germline CDR1 and CDR2: SNHLY and FYNNEI. CDR3 length: 18 amino acids.

The genes are TRBV5-6 and TRBJ2-3; maybe TRBD2 (5 bases). The CDR3 contains 17 residues. Germline loops: CDR1 SGHDT, CDR2 YYEEEE. The ends were cut back, 4 bases at V and 6 bases at J, with 24 bases in the middle. In DNA form, the CDR3 reads TGTGCCAGCAGCCCTTTCCGTCGGACTGAGTTGGGGGATACGCAGTATTTT. The encoded protein is CASSPFRRTELGDTQYF. Filled out from reference TRBV5-6 and TRBJ2-3, the complete variable domain reads DAGVTQSPTHLIKTRGQQVTLRCSPKSGHDTVSWYQQALGQGPQFIFQYYEEEERQRGNFPDRFSGHQFPNYSSELNVNALLLGDSALYLCASSPFRRTELGDTQYFGPGTRLTVL.

CDR3 residues: CASSPGMTHEQYF. DNA of the CDR3: TGTGCCAGCAGCCCCGGCATGACCCACGAGCAGTACTTC. The rearrangement links TRBV5-4 to TRBJ2-7; unclear D gene. This CDR3 comprises 13 residues. V was clipped by 4 bases and J by 5 bases, with 13 bases between them. In germline, CDR1 is SGHNT, CDR2 YYREEE (reference sequence).

V gene TRBV6-5 combines with J gene TRBJ2-5, with 7 bases fitting TRBD1. Trimming at V came to 1 base and at J to 2 bases, leaving 1 base not matched to a gene. The CDR3 contains 14 residues. Germline V gives CDR1 MNHEY, CDR2 SVGAGI. The CDR3 bases are TGTGCCAGCAGTTACTTGGACAGGCAAGAGACCCAGTACTTC. This translates into CASSYLDRQETQYF.